The 10 T cell receptor beta chains in this list originate from one sample, sequenced in a study of identifying expanded T cells in peripheral blood. Libraries were prepared by immunoSEQ multiplex PCR; TCRdb keeps only in-frame clonotypes and omits some of them. The data contain approximately 85,000 clones, around 90% of them singletons. The specimen sequenced was blood. These TCRs come from a person between 18 and 70 years old in good health.

The chain combines TRBV6-1 with TRBJ2-1, with 8 bases fitting TRBD1. Per the germline V gene, CDR1 is MNHNS and CDR2 is SASEGT. Germline trimming cut 9 bases from V and 0 bases from J; bases unmatched to any gene: 4. The CDR3 has 14 residues. Here the CDR3 reads CASDRGGSYNEQFF. DNA for the CDR3: TGTGCCAGTGACAGGGGTGGCTCCTACAATGAGCAGTTCTTC.

This chain connects TRBV5-5 to TRBJ1-2; D is uncertain. With 4 bases removed from V and 8 bases from J, the gap between germline ends came to 15 bases. CDR3 length: 13 amino acids. CDR1 is SGHKS, CDR2 YYEKEE, per germline (reference sequence). CDR3 nucleotide sequence: TGTGCCAGCAGCCCTACCCGTACGTGGGGCTACACCTTC. Translating gives CASSPTRTWGYTF.

This chain connects TRBV5-6 to TRBJ2-3, with D hard to call. The CDR3 is 12 residues long. The V end was cut by 4 bases, the J end by 11 bases, with 14 bases between. Looked up from germline, CDR1 is SGHDT and CDR2 is YYEEEE. The CDR3 is CASSAEVAMQYF. DNA of the CDR3: TGTGCCAGCAGCGCAGAGGTTGCAATGCAGTATTTT.

The chain is built from TRBV28 and TRBJ2-7; TRBD1 aligns across 9 bases. This CDR3 has 16 amino acids. Trimming at V came to 3 bases and at J to 2 bases, leaving 8 bases not matched to a gene. Germline V gene data show CDR1 as MDHEN and CDR2 as SYDVKM. CDR3 nucleotide sequence: TGTGCCAGCAGTTTTTCGAGACAGGGGGAGCCCTACGAGCAGTACTTC. This sequence encodes CASSFSRQGEPYEQYF.

V usage is TRBV10-1 and J usage is TRBJ1-2, with TRBD1 matching over 7 bases. The CDR3 loop spans 16 amino acids. Germline CDR1 reads WNHNN; CDR2 reads SYGVQD (reference sequence). The V gene end was trimmed by 11 bases and the J gene end by 1 base; junction bases not matched to a gene: 16. CDR3 in amino acids: CAVPRSGTEGNYGYTF. Here the CDR3 DNA reads TGCGCCGTTCCGAGGTCCGGGACAGAAGGTAACTATGGCTACACCTTC.

The chain combines TRBV11-3 with TRBJ2-2; a possible D gene is TRBD2 (5 bases). V was pared by 5 bases and J by 3 bases, with 10 bases between. CDR1 SGHNT and CDR2 YENEEA come from the germline V gene. CDR3 length equals 14 residues. CDR3 region: CASSDQRYTGELFF. CDR3 coding DNA: TGTGCCAGCAGCGATCAGCGGTACACCGGGGAGCTGTTTTTT.

The rearrangement joins TRBV11-2 to TRBJ1-1; the D is unclear. Germline values: CDR1 SGHAT, CDR2 FQNNGV. The V end was cut by 4 bases, the J end by 1 base, with 13 bases between. This CDR3 comprises 15 residues. For the CDR3, the DNA is TGTGCCAGCAGCTCCACCCGTACGGGGAACACTGAAGCTTTCTTT. The encoded protein is CASSSTRTGNTEAFF.

The chain has TRBV23-1 and TRBJ1-4, with TRBD1 identical over 10 bases. TRBV23-1 is annotated as an ORF whose role is uncertain. This CDR3 spans 16 amino acids. V shed 2 bases and J 8 bases; nucleotides not matched to a gene: 8. CDR3 nucleotides: TGCGCCAGCAGTCAAGTCGGTCGGACAGGGGGGGAAAAACTGTTTTTT. Protein: CASSQVGRTGGEKLFF.

The V call is TRBV28, the J call TRBJ2-2; D is perhaps TRBD1 (5 bases). Germline V lookup: CDR1 MDHEN, CDR2 SYDVKM. The germline V and J ends were trimmed by 6 bases and 1 base, with 18 bases remaining between them. This CDR3 spans 17 amino acids. CDR3 sequence (DNA): TGTGCCAGCAGCCGGGCCGTGGGGCTCGGGAACACCGGGGAGCTGTTTTTT. Protein product: CASSRAVGLGNTGELFF.

The rearrangement joins TRBV5-1 to TRBJ1-2; TRBD1 matches 10 bases. This CDR3 has 15 residues. Germline V gives CDR1 SGHRS, CDR2 YFSETQ. J was trimmed by 6 bases and V by 4 bases; bases with no gene match: 9. The CDR3: CASSPWTGGLDGYTF. In nucleotides, the CDR3 is TGCGCCAGCAGCCCGTGGACAGGGGGATTAGATGGCTACACCTTC.